This T cell receptor (beta chain) was found in a study of cytomegalovirus exposure and HLA in healthy donors. The CDR3 length is 14 residues. The germline V gene has CDR1 SNHLY and CDR2 FYNNEI. The V and J ends lost 3 bases and 1 base, in that order; junction bases with no gene match: 3. Use of 60 Vbeta and 13 Jbeta primers characterized the PCR. Clones were sequenced by immunoSEQ multiplex PCR, and TCRdb holds only the in-frame ones, with some missing. There are around 140,000 clones in the sample; approximately 87% occur only once, and about 1.5% lies in the top ten. This clonotype was sampled from a middle-aged man in good health and CMV-seronegative. What was sequenced was PBMCs. This chain links TRBV2 with TRBJ2-7; 7 nucleotides match TRBD2. The CDR3 protein is CASSEGRGSYEQYF. CDR3 nucleotides: TGTGCCAGCAGTGAGGGGCGGGGGTCCTACGAGCAGTACTTC.